This passage covers 31 T cell receptor beta chains from one sample sequenced in a study of response to subunit inactivated influenza vaccine. A single record per CDR3 protein comes from TCRdb applying MiXCR to the RT-PCR reads. Seen here are under 200,000 distinct CDR3 sequences, about 12% observed once, and the top ten hold approximately 32%. These data also formed part of another study, on T cells expressing NK-cell markers. As that study records: Libraries used 5'RACE template switching adding universal primer site and UMIs.

The sample consisted of CD8+ T cells sorted from PBMCs, taken approximately 13 days after vaccination. These receptors originate from a man aged 50 to 60 who received an inactivated influenza vaccine.

The chain carries TRBV27 and TRBJ2-3; no definite D call. The V end was cut by 5 bases, the J end by 2 bases, with 14 bases between. Germline V lookup: CDR1 MNHEY, CDR2 SMNVEV (reference sequence). The CDR3 runs to 15 residues. Written as DNA, the CDR3 is TGTGCCAGCAGTCCATTAGTGGATCTCACAGATACGCAGTATTTT. Amino acids: CASSPLVDLTDTQYF.

The chain combines TRBV9 with TRBJ2-1; 10 bases line up with TRBD1. This CDR3 region has 17 residues. J gave up 0 bases and V 2 bases, and 5 bases lay outside the gene matches. Germline CDR1 SGDLS, CDR2 YYNGEE. This CDR3 reads CASSVPGQGSSYNEQFF. The CDR3, as DNA: TGTGCCAGCAGCGTCCCGGGACAGGGGAGCTCCTACAATGAGCAGTTCTTC.

Ten or more counts support this clonotype. The rearrangement joins TRBV12-3 or TRBV12-4 to TRBJ2-7; TRBD1 matches at 9 bases. V lost 4 bases, J lost 5 bases, and 9 bases stayed unmatched. The CDR3 length is 15 residues. CDR3 in amino acids: CASSSPGQGFNEQYF. The CDR3 DNA is TGTGCCAGCAGTTCCCCAGGACAGGGGTTCAACGAGCAGTACTTC.

This clonotype was counted a few times. The rearrangement joins TRBV29-1 to TRBJ2-7; no firm D call. CDR1 is SQVTM and CDR2 is ANQGSEA in the germline V gene. The V end was cut by 3 bases, the J end by 3 bases, with 6 bases between. The CDR3 runs to 11 residues. CDR3 coding DNA: TGCAGCGTTGATTTGGGCTACGAGCAGTACTTC. This codes for CSVDLGYEQYF.

The V gene is TRBV7-6, the J gene TRBJ2-3; tentatively, D is TRBD1 (6 bases). Germline V CDR1 and CDR2: SGHVS, FNYEAQ. There are 15 residues in the CDR3. V was cut by 1 base and J by 2 bases, with 10 bases left in between. CDR3 nucleotides: TGTGCCAGCAGCTTAGGTCCAGGGGACACAGATACGCAGTATTTT. This encodes CASSLGPGDTDTQYF. The full variable domain, in which reference TRBV7-6 and TRBJ2-3 provide the parts outside the CDR3, is GAGVSQSPRYKVTKRGQDVALRCDPISGHVSLYWYRQALGQGPEFLTYFNYEAQQDKSGLPNDRFSAERPEGSISTLTIQRTEQRDSAMYRCASSLGPGDTDTQYFGPGTRLTVL.

The J gene is TRBJ2-2, the V gene TRBV9; D is unclear. Germline CDR1 is SGDLS and CDR2 is YYNGEE. The length of the CDR3 is 14 residues. V was cut by 4 bases and J by 3 bases, with 10 bases left in between. The CDR3: CASSHLLDTGELFF. The DNA of the CDR3 is TGTGCCAGCAGCCATCTTCTTGACACCGGGGAGCTGTTTTTT.

The rearrangement joins TRBV29-1 to TRBJ2-7, with D perhaps TRBD1 or TRBD2 (5 bases each). The CDR3 covers 15 residues. Germline lookup yields CDR1 SQVTM and CDR2 ANQGSEA. The V end was cut by 0 bases, the J end by 0 bases, with 12 bases between. CDR3: CSVEDRGGVSYEQYF. Written as DNA, the CDR3 is TGCAGCGTTGAAGATCGGGGCGGTGTCTCCTACGAGCAGTACTTC.

The gene calls are TRBV6-2 or TRBV6-3 and TRBJ2-7, with D perhaps matching TRBD1 (7 bases). Germline V gene sequence: CDR1 MNHEY, CDR2 SVGEGT. The CDR3 is 17 amino acids. Trimming pared 0 bases from V and 3 bases from J, leaving 18 bases between. CDR3 in amino acids: CASSYSSGQGGYYEQYF. CDR3 nucleotide sequence: TGTGCCAGCAGTTACTCATCTGGGCAGGGGGGATACTACGAGCAGTACTTC.

This clonotype showed up many times. The genes are TRBV29-1 and TRBJ1-1; TRBD1 is a possible D gene (5 bases). Germline lookup yields CDR1 SQVTM and CDR2 ANQGSEA. The CDR3 runs 19 residues. V lost 2 bases and J lost 5, with 30 bases in between. The CDR3 nucleotides are TGCAGCGTTGAAATGGGAACTCCCCGACGGGGACCGCCTGGGACTGAAGCTTTCTTT. Translating it yields CSVEMGTPRRGPPGTEAFF.

This clonotype was recorded a few times. The genes are TRBV14 and TRBJ2-1, with 7 bases fitting TRBD2. Germline lookup yields CDR1 SGHDN and CDR2 FVKESK. V lost 5 bases to trimming and J lost 3 bases; unmatched junction nucleotides: 10. The CDR3 consists of 16 residues. The CDR3 DNA follows: TGTGCCAGCAGCACCTGGGGGGGGTCCGGCTACAATGAGCAGTTCTTC. Translated: CASSTWGGSGYNEQFF.

In this sample, this clonotype turned up a few times. The chain joins TRBV5-1 to TRBJ2-2; 9 bases fit TRBD2. Germline V gives CDR1 SGHRS, CDR2 YFSETQ. Trimming took 7 bases from V and 6 from J; bases not matched to a gene: 13. The length of the CDR3 is 16 residues. Here the CDR3 reads CASRESAGGIPGELFF. The CDR3 DNA reads TGCGCCAGCCGCGAATCAGCGGGAGGCATTCCCGGGGAGCTGTTTTTT.

This clonotype was recorded a few times. The V call is TRBV12-3 or TRBV12-4, the J call TRBJ1-1; D uncertain. V was cut by 3 bases and J by 7 bases, with 15 bases left in between. The CDR3 covers 14 residues. Here the CDR3 reads CASSFFISSSEAFF. The CDR3 DNA reads as TGTGCCAGCAGTTTTTTCATAAGTTCCAGTGAAGCTTTCTTT.

This clonotype was seen at least ten times. The chain combines TRBV12-3 or TRBV12-4 with TRBJ2-7; D unclear. With 5 bases removed from V and 0 bases from J, the gap between germline ends came to 11 bases. The CDR3 covers 14 residues. CDR3 coding DNA: TGTGCCAGCAGTCCTCAGGCTCACTCCTACGAGCAGTACTTC. Residues: CASSPQAHSYEQYF.

This clonotype appeared many times. The CDR3 bases are TGTGCCAGCAGTTCGTTAACTAGCGGCCAAGAGACCCAGTACTTC. Translated: CASSSLTSGQETQYF. The chain combines TRBV27 with TRBJ2-5; TRBD2 aligns across 8 bases. Per germline, CDR1 MNHEY and CDR2 SMNVEV (reference sequence). The CDR3 totals 15 residues. J gave up 1 base and V 4 bases, and 5 bases lay outside the gene matches.

V is TRBV13 and J is TRBJ2-7; 12 bases align to TRBD1. This CDR3 spans 16 amino acids. J was trimmed by 0 bases and V by 4 bases; bases with no gene match: 4. In germline, CDR1 is PRHDT, CDR2 FYEKMQ (reference sequence). For the CDR3, the DNA is TGTGCCAGCAGCTCGGGACAGGGGGCTAACTCCTACGAGCAGTACTTC. Protein: CASSSGQGANSYEQYF.

This clonotype was counted only a few times. The chain recombines TRBV4-3 with TRBJ2-1; no firm D call. The V end lost 0 bases, the J end lost 10 bases, and 22 bases lay between the germline ends. Looked up from germline, CDR1 is LGHNA and CDR2 is YSLEER. This CDR3 is 17 amino acids long. CDR3 amino acids: CASSQEPPWTLPREQFF. Written as DNA, the CDR3 is TGCGCCAGCAGCCAAGAACCCCCGTGGACCCTGCCCCGAGAGCAGTTCTTC.

This clonotype was counted a few times. The chain carries TRBV6-2 or TRBV6-3 and TRBJ2-5; no clear D gene. Germline values: CDR1 MNHEY, CDR2 SVGEGT. The length of the CDR3 is 10 residues. Deletions cut 6 bases from V and 5 bases from J, with 4 bases between. The CDR3 region is CASRKETQYF. The CDR3 coding sequence is TGTGCCAGCAGGAAGGAGACCCAGTACTTC.

A remark on this clonotype: Germline is not matched at one junction end, which may reflect a read error. This chain uses TRBV20-1 with TRBJ2-7, with no clear D. The CDR3 length is 13 residues. The germline CDR1 and CDR2 sequences are DFQATT and SNEGSKA (reference sequence). The CDR3 DNA reads as TGCAGTGCTAGTGCACCAGGCTCCTACGAGCAGCACTTC. Amino acid sequence: CSASAPGSYEQHF.

In its sample, this clonotype was seen a few times. This chain's CDR3 is CASGRAYTEAFF. The CDR3 coding sequence is TGTGCCAGCGGAAGGGCCTACACTGAAGCTTTCTTT. The chain joins TRBV28 to TRBJ1-1; D remains unclear. Trimming cost V 8 bases and J 3 bases, with 10 bases left between them. The CDR3 extends over 12 amino acids. CDR1 MDHEN and CDR2 SYDVKM come from the germline V gene. The full variable domain, its missing parts supplied by reference TRBV28 and TRBJ1-1, is DVKVTQSSRYLVKRTGEKVFLECVQDMDHENMFWYRQDPGLGLRLIYFSYDVKMKEKGDIPEGYSVSREKKERFSLILESASTNQTSMYLCASGRAYTEAFFGQGTRLTVV.

The chain employs TRBV4-1 and TRBJ2-5; D is ambiguous. V gave up 1 base and J gave up 9 bases, with 18 bases separating them. The CDR3 spans 15 residues. CDR1 MGHRA and CDR2 YSYEKL come from the germline V gene. CDR3 in amino acids: CASSQVYALDEAQYF. CDR3 in DNA: TGCGCCAGCAGCCAAGTTTACGCGTTAGACGAGGCCCAGTACTTC.

This clonotype was picked up many times. This chain connects TRBV29-1 to TRBJ2-1; tentatively, D is TRBD2 (5 bases). The CDR3 has 13 amino acids. Germline loops: CDR1 SQVTM, CDR2 ANQGSEA. V gave up 6 bases and J gave up 5 bases, with 14 bases separating them. The CDR3: CSVNPGEHNEQFF. The CDR3 nucleotides are TGCAGCGTAAACCCCGGGGAGCACAATGAGCAGTTCTTC.

V usage is TRBV11-1 and J usage is TRBJ2-4, with TRBD1 matching 7 bases. V shed 0 bases, J shed 0 bases, and the junction held 14 bases outside the gene matches. Germline loops: CDR1 SGHAT, CDR2 FQDESV (reference sequence). The CDR3 runs 20 residues. The CDR3 loop reads CASSLAEDRRPSLAKNIQYF. The CDR3 nucleotides are TGTGCCAGCAGCTTAGCGGAGGACAGGCGTCCATCCTTAGCCAAAAACATTCAGTACTTC.

This clonotype was recorded a few times. V gene TRBV28 combines with J gene TRBJ2-1; D might be TRBD2 (5 bases). V lost 2 bases to trimming and J lost 3 bases, with 11 bases between them. This CDR3 is 15 amino acids long. CDR1 and CDR2 from the germline V gene are MDHEN and SYDVKM. In DNA, the CDR3 is TGTGCCAGCAGTTTAGAGGTCAGCGGCTACAATGAGCAGTTCTTC. As protein: CASSLEVSGYNEQFF.

J is TRBJ2-1 and V is TRBV9, with 8 bases fitting TRBD2. The CDR3 totals 15 residues. The germline V gene has CDR1 SGDLS and CDR2 YYNGEE. Losses at the gene ends were 0 bases for V and 6 bases for J; bases not matched to a gene: 5. CDR3 loop: CASSVEAGAFNEQFF. In DNA form, the CDR3 reads TGTGCCAGCAGCGTAGAAGCGGGAGCGTTCAATGAGCAGTTCTTC.

There are many counts of this clonotype. The chain is built from TRBV12-3 or TRBV12-4 and TRBJ1-5; possible D gene TRBD1, 5 bases. V shed 6 bases and J shed 2 bases, with 14 bases lying between them. The CDR3 has 15 amino acids. Here the CDR3 reads CASSSQGVGNQPQHF. CDR3 sequence (DNA): TGTGCCAGCAGCTCCCAAGGGGTTGGCAATCAGCCCCAGCATTTT.

The CDR3 DNA sequence: TGCGCCAGCAGCCAAGAGGACGGAGAGTCCTACGAGCAGTACTTC. Protein sequence: CASSQEDGESYEQYF. The chain carries TRBV4-3 and TRBJ2-7; no definite D call. V lost 0 bases and J lost 1, with 10 bases in between. The germline V gene has CDR1 LGHNA and CDR2 YSLEER. The CDR3 contains 15 residues.

This clonotype was seen more than once but under ten times. The J gene is TRBJ2-7, the V gene TRBV7-9; D gene ambiguous. Germline V gene lookup returns CDR1 SEHNR and CDR2 FQNEAQ (reference sequence). The CDR3 length is 13 residues. Trimming shortened V by 0 bases and J by 2 bases, and 5 bases separated the two germline ends. CDR3 sequence reads: CASSLAKAYEQYF. The CDR3 coding sequence is TGTGCCAGCAGCTTAGCGAAGGCCTACGAGCAGTACTTC.

The rearrangement joins TRBV28 to TRBJ2-7; possibly TRBD1 or TRBD2 for D (5 bases each). This CDR3 contains 18 residues. V gave up 3 bases and J gave up 2 bases, with 23 bases separating them. The germline V gene encodes CDR1 MDHEN and CDR2 SYDVKM. CDR3 sequence: CASSFPLTQGEGTYEQYF. DNA for the CDR3: TGTGCCAGCAGTTTCCCCCTAACACAAGGTGAGGGGACCTACGAGCAGTACTTC. The full variable domain, completed using reference TRBV28 and TRBJ2-7, is DVKVTQSSRYLVKRTGEKVFLECVQDMDHENMFWYRQDPGLGLRLIYFSYDVKMKEKGDIPEGYSVSREKKERFSLILESASTNQTSMYLCASSFPLTQGEGTYEQYFGPGTRLTVT.

The J gene is TRBJ1-2, the V gene TRBV10-2; 7 bases map to TRBD1. With 6 bases clipped from V and 3 bases from J, the junction kept 13 bases outside the gene matches. The germline gives CDR1 WSHSY, CDR2 SAAADI. This CDR3 is 16 amino acids long. CDR3 DNA: TGCGCCAGCAGAGAAGGAGGGGGCCCTTGGGACTATGGCTACACCTTC. Protein sequence: CASREGGGPWDYGYTF.

This clonotype was detected ten times or more. The chain is built from TRBV6-2 or TRBV6-3 and TRBJ1-5, with no clear D. Germline loops: CDR1 MNHEY, CDR2 SVGEGT. The CDR3 has 13 residues. V lost 6 bases and J lost 0, with 6 bases in between. The CDR3 sequence: CASSRYSNQPQHF. The CDR3 DNA sequence: TGTGCCAGCAGCAGATATAGCAATCAGCCCCAGCATTTT.

This chain uses TRBV7-3 with TRBJ2-1; D is perhaps TRBD2 (7 bases). The CDR3 sequence is 15 residues long. Germline V gene data show CDR1 as SGHTA and CDR2 as FQGTGA. V dropped 4 bases and J dropped 3 bases, with 13 bases sitting between them. For the CDR3, the DNA is TGTGCCAGCAGCTATGAGGGAGGGGGCTACAATGAGCAGTTCTTC. This encodes CASSYEGGGYNEQFF.